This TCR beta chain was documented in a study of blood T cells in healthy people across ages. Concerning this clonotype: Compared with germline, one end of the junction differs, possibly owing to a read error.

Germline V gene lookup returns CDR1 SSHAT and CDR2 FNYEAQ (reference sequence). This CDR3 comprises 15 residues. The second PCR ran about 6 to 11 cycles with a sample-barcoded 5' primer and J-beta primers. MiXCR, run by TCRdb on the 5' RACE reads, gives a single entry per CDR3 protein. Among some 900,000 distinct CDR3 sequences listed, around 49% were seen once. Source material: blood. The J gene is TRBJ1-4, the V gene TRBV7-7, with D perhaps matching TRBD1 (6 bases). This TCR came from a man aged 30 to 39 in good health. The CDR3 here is CASSLDRGAGEKLFF. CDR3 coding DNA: TGTGCTAGCAGCTTAGATCGGGGGGCCGGTGAAAAACTGTTTTTT.